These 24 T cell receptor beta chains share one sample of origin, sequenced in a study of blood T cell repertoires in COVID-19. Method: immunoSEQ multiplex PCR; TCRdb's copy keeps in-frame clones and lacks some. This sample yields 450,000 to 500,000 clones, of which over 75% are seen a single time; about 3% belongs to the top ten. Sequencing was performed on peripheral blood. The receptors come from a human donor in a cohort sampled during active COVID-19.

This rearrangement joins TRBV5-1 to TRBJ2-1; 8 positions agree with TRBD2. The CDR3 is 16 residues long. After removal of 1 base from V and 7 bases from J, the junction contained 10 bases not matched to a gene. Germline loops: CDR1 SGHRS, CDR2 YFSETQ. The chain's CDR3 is CASSLFGTRSLNEQFF. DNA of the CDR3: TGCGCCAGCAGCTTGTTCGGGACTAGGAGTCTGAATGAGCAGTTCTTC.

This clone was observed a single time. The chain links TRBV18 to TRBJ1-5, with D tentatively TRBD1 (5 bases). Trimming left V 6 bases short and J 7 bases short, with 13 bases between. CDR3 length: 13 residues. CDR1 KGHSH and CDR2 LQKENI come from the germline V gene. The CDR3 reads CASSTGLGQPQHF. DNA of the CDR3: TGTGCCAGCTCTACAGGTTTGGGGCAGCCCCAGCATTTT.

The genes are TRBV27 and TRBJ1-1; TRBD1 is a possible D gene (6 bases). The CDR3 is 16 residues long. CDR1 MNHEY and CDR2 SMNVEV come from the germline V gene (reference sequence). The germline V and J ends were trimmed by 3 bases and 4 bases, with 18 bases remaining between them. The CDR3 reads CASSFLVGASGTEAFF. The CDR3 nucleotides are TGTGCCAGCAGTTTTTTAGTGGGGGCGTCGGGCACTGAAGCTTTCTTT.

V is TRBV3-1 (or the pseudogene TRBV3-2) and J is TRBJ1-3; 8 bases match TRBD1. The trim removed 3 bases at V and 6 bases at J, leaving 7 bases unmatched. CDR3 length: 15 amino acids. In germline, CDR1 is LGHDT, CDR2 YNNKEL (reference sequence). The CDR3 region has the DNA TGTGCCAGCAGCCAGATTCCAGGGGGCGAAAACACCATATATTTT. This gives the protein CASSQIPGGENTIYF.

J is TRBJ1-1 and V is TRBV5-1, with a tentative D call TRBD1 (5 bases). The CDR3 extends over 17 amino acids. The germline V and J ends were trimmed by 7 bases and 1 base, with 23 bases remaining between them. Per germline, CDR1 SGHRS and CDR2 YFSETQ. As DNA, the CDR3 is TGCGCCAGCTCTCGGCAGGGTAGTTTGGGAGGGAACACTGAAGCTTTCTTT. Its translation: CASSRQGSLGGNTEAFF.

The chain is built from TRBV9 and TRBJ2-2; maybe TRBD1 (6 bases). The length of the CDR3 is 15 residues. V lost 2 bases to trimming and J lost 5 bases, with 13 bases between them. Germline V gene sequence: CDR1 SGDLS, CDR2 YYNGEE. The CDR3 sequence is CASSVHRAGTGELFF. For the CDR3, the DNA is TGTGCCAGCAGCGTCCACAGGGCCGGGACCGGGGAGCTGTTTTTT.

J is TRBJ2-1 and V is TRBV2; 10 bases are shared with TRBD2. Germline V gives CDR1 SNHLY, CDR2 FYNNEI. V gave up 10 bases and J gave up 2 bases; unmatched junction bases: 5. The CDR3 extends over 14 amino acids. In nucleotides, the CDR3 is TGTGCCACAAGCGGGAGGGCCGCCTACAATGAGCAGTTCTTC. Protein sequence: CATSGRAAYNEQFF.

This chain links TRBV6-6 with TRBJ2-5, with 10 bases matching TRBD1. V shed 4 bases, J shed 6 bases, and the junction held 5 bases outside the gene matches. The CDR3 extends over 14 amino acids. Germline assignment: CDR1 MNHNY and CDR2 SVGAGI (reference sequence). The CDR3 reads CASSSRDRGQTQYF. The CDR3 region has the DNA TGTGCCAGCAGTTCCCGGGACAGGGGACAGACCCAGTACTTC.

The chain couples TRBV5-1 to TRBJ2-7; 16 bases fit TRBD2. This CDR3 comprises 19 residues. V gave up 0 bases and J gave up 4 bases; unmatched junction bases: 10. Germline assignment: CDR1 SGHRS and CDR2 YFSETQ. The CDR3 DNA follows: TGCGCCAGCAGCTTGGGGATACCGGGACTAGCGGGAGGGCCGTACGAGCAGTACTTC. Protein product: CASSLGIPGLAGGPYEQYF.

This chain's CDR3 is CATSPGTGIFTQPQHF. DNA for the CDR3: TGTGCCACCAGCCCCGGGACAGGGATTTTCACTCAGCCCCAGCATTTT. V usage is TRBV15 and J usage is TRBJ1-5, with TRBD1 matching over 9 bases. In germline, CDR1 is LNHNV, CDR2 YYDKDF (reference sequence). There are 16 residues in the CDR3. Trimming cost V 5 bases and J 6 bases; bases outside gene matches: 11.

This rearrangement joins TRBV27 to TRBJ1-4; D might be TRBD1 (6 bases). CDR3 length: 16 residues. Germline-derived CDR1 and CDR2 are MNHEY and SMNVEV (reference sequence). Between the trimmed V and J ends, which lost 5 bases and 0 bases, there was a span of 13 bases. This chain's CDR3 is CASSPNGQPTNEKLFF. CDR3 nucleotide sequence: TGTGCCAGCAGTCCAAACGGACAGCCAACTAATGAAAAACTGTTTTTT.

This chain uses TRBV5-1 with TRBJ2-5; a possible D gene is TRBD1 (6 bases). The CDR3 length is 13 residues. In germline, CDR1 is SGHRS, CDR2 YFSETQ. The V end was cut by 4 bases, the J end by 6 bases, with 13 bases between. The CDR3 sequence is CASSGTGSQTQYF. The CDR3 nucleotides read TGCGCCAGCAGCGGAACAGGGTCTCAGACCCAGTACTTC.

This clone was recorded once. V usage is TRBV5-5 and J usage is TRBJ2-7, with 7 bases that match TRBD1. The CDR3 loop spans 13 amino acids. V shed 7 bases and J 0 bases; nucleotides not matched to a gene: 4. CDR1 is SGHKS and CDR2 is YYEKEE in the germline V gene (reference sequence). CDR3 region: CASGRGSSYEQYF. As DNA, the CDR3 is TGTGCCAGCGGCAGGGGGAGCTCCTACGAGCAGTACTTC.

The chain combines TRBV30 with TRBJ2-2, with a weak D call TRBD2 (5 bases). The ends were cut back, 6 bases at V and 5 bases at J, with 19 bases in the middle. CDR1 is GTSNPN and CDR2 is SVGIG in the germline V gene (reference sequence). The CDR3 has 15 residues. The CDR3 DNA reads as TGTGCCTGTCAAGGCTCCCGGAGGAGTACCGGGGAGCTGTTTTTT. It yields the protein CACQGSRRSTGELFF.

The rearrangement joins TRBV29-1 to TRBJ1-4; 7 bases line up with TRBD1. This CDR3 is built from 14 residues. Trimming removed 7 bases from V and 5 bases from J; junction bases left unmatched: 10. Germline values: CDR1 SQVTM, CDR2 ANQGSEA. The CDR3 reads CSGSTGADNEKLFF. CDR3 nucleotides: TGCAGCGGAAGTACAGGGGCCGACAATGAAAAACTGTTTTTT. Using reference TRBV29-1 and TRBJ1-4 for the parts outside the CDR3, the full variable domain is SAVISQKPSRDICQRGTSLTIQCQVDSQVTMMFWYRQQPGQSLTLIATANQGSEATYESGFVIDKFPISRPNLTFSTLTVSNMSPEDSSIYLCSGSTGADNEKLFFGSGTQLSVL.

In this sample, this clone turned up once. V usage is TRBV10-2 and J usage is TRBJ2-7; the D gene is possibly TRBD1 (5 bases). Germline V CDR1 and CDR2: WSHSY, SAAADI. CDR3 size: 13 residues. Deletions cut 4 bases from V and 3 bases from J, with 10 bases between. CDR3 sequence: CASSGTLGYEQYF. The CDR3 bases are TGCGCCAGCAGTGGGACATTAGGCTACGAGCAGTACTTC.

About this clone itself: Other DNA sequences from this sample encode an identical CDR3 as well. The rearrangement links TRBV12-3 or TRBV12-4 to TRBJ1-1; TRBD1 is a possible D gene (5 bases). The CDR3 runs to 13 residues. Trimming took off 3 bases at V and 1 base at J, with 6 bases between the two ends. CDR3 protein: CASSFGGNTEAFF. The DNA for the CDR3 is TGTGCCAGCAGTTTCGGGGGGAACACTGAAGCTTTCTTT.

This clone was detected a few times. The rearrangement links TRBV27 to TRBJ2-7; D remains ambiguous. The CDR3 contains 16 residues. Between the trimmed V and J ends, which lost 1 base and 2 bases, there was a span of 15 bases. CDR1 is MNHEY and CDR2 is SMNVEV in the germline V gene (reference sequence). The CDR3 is CASSLFASATTYEQYF. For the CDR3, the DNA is TGTGCCAGCAGTTTATTCGCGTCCGCAACCACCTACGAGCAGTACTTC.

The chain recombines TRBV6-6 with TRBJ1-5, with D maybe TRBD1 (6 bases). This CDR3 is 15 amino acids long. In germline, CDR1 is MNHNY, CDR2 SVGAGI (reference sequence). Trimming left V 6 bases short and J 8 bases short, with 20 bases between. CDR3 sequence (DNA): TGTGCCAGCAGCCTACAGGGATCGGATGGGGAGCCCCAGCATTTT. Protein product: CASSLQGSDGEPQHF.

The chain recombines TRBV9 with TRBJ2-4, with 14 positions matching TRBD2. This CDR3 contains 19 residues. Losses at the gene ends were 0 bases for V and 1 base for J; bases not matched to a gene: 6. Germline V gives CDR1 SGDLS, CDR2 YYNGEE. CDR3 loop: CASSVGLAGGPRAKNIQYF. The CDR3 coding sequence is TGTGCCAGCAGCGTAGGACTAGCGGGAGGGCCGAGGGCCAAAAACATTCAGTACTTC.

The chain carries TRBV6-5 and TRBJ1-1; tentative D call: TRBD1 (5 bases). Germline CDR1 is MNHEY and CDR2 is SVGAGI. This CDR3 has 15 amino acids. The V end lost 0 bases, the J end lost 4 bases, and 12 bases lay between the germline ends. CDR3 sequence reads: CASSYSGRGGTEAFF. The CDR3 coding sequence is TGTGCCAGCAGTTACTCGGGGCGGGGAGGCACTGAAGCTTTCTTT.

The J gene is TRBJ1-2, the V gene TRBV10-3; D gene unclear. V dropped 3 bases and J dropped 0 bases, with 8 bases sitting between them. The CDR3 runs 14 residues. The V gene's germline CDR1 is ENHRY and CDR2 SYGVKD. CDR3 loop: CAISDGAANYGYTF. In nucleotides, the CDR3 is TGTGCCATCAGTGACGGAGCAGCTAACTATGGCTACACCTTC.

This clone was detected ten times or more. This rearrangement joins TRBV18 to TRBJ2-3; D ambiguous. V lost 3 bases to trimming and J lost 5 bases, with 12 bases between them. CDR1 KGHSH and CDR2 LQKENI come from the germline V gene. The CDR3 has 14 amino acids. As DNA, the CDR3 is TGTGCCAGCTCACCTACCGGTCCCGGAGATACGCAGTATTTT. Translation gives CASSPTGPGDTQYF. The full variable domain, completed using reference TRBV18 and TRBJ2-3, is NAGVMQNPRHLVRRRGQEARLRCSPMKGHSHVYWYRQLPEEGLKFMVYLQKENIIDESGMPKERFSAEFPKEGPSILRIQQVVRGDSAAYFCASSPTGPGDTQYFGPGTRLTVL.

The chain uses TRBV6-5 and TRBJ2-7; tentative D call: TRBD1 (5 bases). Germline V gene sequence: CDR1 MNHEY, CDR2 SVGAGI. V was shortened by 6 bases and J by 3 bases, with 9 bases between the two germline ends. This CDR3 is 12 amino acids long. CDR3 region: CASRTEGYEQYF. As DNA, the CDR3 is TGTGCCAGCAGGACAGAAGGCTACGAGCAGTACTTC.